Sequencing of this T cell receptor (beta chain) was carried out in a study of response to subunit inactivated influenza vaccine. On this clonotype itself: Its antigen is as yet unknown.

The CDR3 has 13 residues. Germline V CDR1 and CDR2: SGHRS, YFSETQ. Trimming took off 3 bases at V and 5 bases at J, with 11 bases between the two ends. Study results and limitations: Authors suggested that a seasonal influenza vaccination recruits few new T cells each time.

Using its own MiXCR run on the RT-PCR reads, TCRdb lists one record per CDR3 protein. Of around 200,000 distinct CDR3 sequences detected, approximately 8.7% appear once; the ten largest clones hold approximately 11%. The starting material was non-naive T cells sorted from PBMCs, obtained on the day of vaccination. The V call is TRBV5-1, the J call TRBJ2-5, with D tentatively TRBD1 or TRBD2 (5 bases each). This clonotype was sampled from a man over 45 who received an inactivated influenza vaccine. CDR3 amino acids: CASSWSREETQYF. For the CDR3, the DNA is TGCGCCAGCAGCTGGAGCAGGGAGGAGACCCAGTACTTC.